This TCR beta chain was identified in a study of shared clonotypes between healthy human individuals. Study-level results: Across subsets, estimated richness was generally greater for naive than for memory populations. In a few donors, approximately 5% of naive CD4 clonotypes appeared in common. Unshared clonotypes carried lower generation probabilities than those common to all four donors.

As concerns this clone: The target antigen is unknown.

V was clipped by 3 bases and J by 3 bases; unmatched bases: 13. The CDR3 spans 20 residues. Germline CDR1 MNHEY, CDR2 SMNVEV (reference sequence). Only in-frame clones appear in the TCRdb table, and some are missing; sequencing was by immunoSEQ multiplex PCR. In the table there are 2,500,000 or so clones, roughly 90% of which are singletons. This rearrangement joins TRBV27 to TRBJ2-1, with 14 bases lining up with TRBD2. This receptor was taken from a man between 18 and 35 years old in good health. Some clones in this sample may be carry-over from other donors' samples. The sequenced material came from naive CD4+ T cells from PBMCs. Indicated subset: CD45RA+ positively selected. CDR3 amino acids: CASSFPARGLAGESYNEQFF. The CDR3 nucleotides are TGTGCCAGCAGTTTTCCCGCGAGGGGACTAGCGGGAGAAAGCTACAATGAGCAGTTCTTC.